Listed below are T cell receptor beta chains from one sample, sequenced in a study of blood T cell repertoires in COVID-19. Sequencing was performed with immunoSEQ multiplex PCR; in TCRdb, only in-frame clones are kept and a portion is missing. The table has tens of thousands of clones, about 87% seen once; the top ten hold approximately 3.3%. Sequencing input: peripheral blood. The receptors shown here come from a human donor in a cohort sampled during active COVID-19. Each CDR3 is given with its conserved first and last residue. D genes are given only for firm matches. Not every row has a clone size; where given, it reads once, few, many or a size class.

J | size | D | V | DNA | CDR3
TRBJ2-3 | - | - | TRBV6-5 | TGTGCCAGCAGCAGGTCAGGGAGGGATACGCAGTATTTT | CASSRSGRDTQYF
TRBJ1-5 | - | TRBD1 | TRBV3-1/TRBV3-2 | TGTGCCAGCAGCCAAGGATACAGGGGACAGCCCCAGCATTTT | CASSQGYRGQPQHF
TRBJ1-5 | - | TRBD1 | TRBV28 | TGTGCCAGCAGTTATTCCGGACAGGCCTATAGCAATCAGCCCCAGCATTTT | CASSYSGQAYSNQPQHF
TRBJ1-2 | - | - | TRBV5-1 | TGCGCCAGCAGCTTGGAAGGGACTGGCGGCTACACCTTC | CASSLEGTGGYTF
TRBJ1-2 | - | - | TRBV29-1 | TGCAGCGTTGCCCGGGACACCGGTAACTATGGCTACACCTTC | CSVARDTGNYGYTF
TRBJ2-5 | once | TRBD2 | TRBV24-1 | TGTGCCACCAGTGATTCTGGCGGAGCGGGGGAGACCCAGTACTTC | CATSDSGGAGETQYF
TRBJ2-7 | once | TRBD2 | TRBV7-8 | TGTGCCAGCAGCCCCAGGACTAGCGGCGACGAGCAGTACTTC | CASSPRTSGDEQYF
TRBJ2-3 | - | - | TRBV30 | TGTGCCTGGAGTAGGTCGGTCGGGGGTATAAATACGCAGTATTTT | CAWSRSVGGINTQYF
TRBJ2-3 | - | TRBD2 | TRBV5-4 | TGTGCCAGCAGCCCCCGGCTAGCGGGAGGTCCAGATACGCAGTATTTT | CASSPRLAGGPDTQYF
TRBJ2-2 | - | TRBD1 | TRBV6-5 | TGTGCCAGCAGCAGGACAGGGAGAAGCACCGGGGAGCTGTTTTTT | CASSRTGRSTGELFF
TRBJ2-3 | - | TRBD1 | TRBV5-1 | TGCGCCAGCGGGCGACAGGGGGGAGATACGCAGTATTTT | CASGRQGGDTQYF
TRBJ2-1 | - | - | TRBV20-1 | TGCAGTGCTAGTCTAGCGTCGTACAATGAGCAGTTCTTC | CSASLASYNEQFF
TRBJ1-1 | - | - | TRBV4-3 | TGCGCCAGCAGCCAAACACAAAACACTGAAGCTTTCTTT | CASSQTQNTEAFF
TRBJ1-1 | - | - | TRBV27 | TGTGCCAGCAGTCTCGACAGACGATACACTGAAGCTTTCTTT | CASSLDRRYTEAFF
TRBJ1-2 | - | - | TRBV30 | TGTGCCTGGACTCCTATCCCGCGCTACACCTTC | CAWTPIPRYTF
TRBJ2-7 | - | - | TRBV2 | TGTGCCAGCGGTCAGGGTGAAGAGCAGTACTTC | CASGQGEEQYF
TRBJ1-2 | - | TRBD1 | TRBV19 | TGTGCCAGTAGTAGGGGAAAATCACAGGGGGGCGCGGGAAGTGGCTACACCTTC | CASSRGKSQGGAGSGYTF
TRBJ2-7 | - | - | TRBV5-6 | TGTGCCAGCAGCTGGGGTACAGGGTCCGAGCAGTACTTC | CASSWGTGSEQYF
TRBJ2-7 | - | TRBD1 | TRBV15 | TGTGCCACCAGCAGAGCCCGGGACAGCTCCTACGAGCAGTACTTC | CATSRARDSSYEQYF